The clone carrying this T cell receptor (beta chain) was seen ten or more times. Its antigen is undetermined. These data originate in a study of T cells after yellow fever vaccination. Overall study: Fractions of limited cellularity were prepared by means of SMART-Seq v4 Ultra Low Input.

The study, taken as a whole, reports: Sorted repertoires could include abundant contaminating clonotypes from bulk cells. Subsequent booster samples again held most clones from primary vaccination (more than 95% CD4, about 85% CD8).

V was pared by 2 bases and J by 0 bases, with 6 bases of the junction left unmatched. CDR3 length equals 16 residues. The germline gives CDR1 DFQATT, CDR2 SNEGSKA (reference sequence). A process of 5'RACE template switching, which added a universal primer site and UMIs, was used to make TCR cDNA. Using its own MiXCR run on the 5' RACE reads, TCRdb lists one record per CDR3 protein. The table lists 230,000 or so distinct CDR3 sequences, approximately 3.6% of them singletons. The sequence derives from a young man who received the YFV17D yellow fever vaccine. The chain uses TRBV20-1 and TRBJ2-2; 7 bases fit TRBD2. The sequences come from PBMCs, collected 15 days after the yellow fever booster vaccination. CDR3: CSARPPTSSNTGELFF. The DNA for the CDR3 is TGCAGTGCTAGACCCCCGACTAGCTCGAACACCGGGGAGCTGTTTTTT.